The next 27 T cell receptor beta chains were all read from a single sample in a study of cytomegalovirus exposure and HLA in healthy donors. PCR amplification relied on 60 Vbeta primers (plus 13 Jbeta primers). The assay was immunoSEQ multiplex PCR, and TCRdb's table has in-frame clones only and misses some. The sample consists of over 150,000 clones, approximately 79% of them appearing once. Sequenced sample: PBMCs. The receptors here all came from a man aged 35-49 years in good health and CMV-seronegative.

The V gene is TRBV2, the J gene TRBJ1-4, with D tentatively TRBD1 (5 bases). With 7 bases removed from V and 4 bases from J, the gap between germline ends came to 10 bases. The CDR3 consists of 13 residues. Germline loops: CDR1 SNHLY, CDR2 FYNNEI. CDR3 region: CASNRQINEKLFF. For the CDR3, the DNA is TGTGCCAGCAATCGACAGATTAATGAAAAACTGTTTTTT.

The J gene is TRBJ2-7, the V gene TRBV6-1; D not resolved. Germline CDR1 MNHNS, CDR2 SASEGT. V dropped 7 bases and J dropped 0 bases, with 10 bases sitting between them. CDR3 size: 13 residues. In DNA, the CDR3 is TGTGCCAGCATCAGGCCCCGCTCCTACGAGCAGTACTTC. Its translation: CASIRPRSYEQYF.

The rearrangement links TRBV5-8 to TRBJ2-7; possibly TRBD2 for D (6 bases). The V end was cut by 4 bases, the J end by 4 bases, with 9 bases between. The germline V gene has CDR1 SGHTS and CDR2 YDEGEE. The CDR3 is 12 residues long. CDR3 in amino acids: CASSRGLYEQYF. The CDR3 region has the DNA TGTGCCAGCAGCCGGGGACTTTACGAGCAGTACTTC.

The CDR3 spells CASSSRLAGYNEQFF. CDR3 sequence (DNA): TGTGCCAGCAGCTCCCGACTAGCGGGGTACAATGAGCAGTTCTTC. The V call is TRBV7-9, the J call TRBJ2-1, with 11 bases lining up with TRBD2. Germline assignment: CDR1 SEHNR and CDR2 FQNEAQ (reference sequence). The CDR3 has 15 amino acids. V was pared by 4 bases and J by 4 bases, with 3 bases of the junction left unmatched.

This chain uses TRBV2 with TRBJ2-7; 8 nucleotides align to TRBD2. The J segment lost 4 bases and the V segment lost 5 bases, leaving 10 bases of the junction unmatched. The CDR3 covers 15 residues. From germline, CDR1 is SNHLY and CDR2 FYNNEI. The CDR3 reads CASSPPGLVLYEQYF. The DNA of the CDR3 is TGTGCCAGCAGTCCTCCGGGACTAGTCCTATACGAGCAGTACTTC.

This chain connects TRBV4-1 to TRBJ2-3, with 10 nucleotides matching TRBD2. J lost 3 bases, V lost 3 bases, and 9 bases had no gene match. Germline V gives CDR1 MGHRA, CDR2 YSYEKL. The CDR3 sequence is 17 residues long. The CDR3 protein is CASSQTGTAGGTDTQYF. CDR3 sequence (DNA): TGCGCCAGCAGCCAGACCGGGACAGCGGGGGGGACAGATACGCAGTATTTT.

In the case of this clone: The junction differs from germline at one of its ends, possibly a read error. The DNA for the CDR3 is TGTTCCAGCACCGGACAGTCAAGGGAGCAGTACTTC. Translated: CSSTGQSREQYF. The chain carries TRBV7-9 and TRBJ2-7; D is perhaps TRBD1 (6 bases). CDR3 length: 12 amino acids. Germline V lookup: CDR1 SEHNR, CDR2 FQNEAQ (reference sequence).

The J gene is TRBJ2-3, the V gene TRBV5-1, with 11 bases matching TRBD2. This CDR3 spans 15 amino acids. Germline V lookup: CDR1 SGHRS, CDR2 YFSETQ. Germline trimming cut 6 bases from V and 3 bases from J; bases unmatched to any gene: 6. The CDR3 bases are TGCGCCAGCACCTTACTAGCGGGAGCGACAGATACGCAGTATTTT. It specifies CASTLLAGATDTQYF.

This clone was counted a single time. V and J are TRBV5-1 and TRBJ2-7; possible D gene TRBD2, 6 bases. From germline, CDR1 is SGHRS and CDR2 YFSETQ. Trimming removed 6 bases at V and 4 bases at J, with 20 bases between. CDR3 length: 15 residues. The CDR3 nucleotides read TGCGCCAGCAACCGGGACTCAACTCCCGGATACGAGCAGTACTTC. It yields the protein CASNRDSTPGYEQYF.

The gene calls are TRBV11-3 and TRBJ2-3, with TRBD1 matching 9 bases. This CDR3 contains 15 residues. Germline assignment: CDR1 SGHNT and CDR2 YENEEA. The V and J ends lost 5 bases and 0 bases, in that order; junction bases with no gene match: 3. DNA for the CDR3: TGTGCCAGCAGCCAAGGGACAGGGAGCACAGATACGCAGTATTTT. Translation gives CASSQGTGSTDTQYF.

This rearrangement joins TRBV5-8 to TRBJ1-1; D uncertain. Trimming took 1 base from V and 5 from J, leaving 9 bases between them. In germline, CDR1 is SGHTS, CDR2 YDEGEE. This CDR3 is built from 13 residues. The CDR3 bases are TGTGCCAGCAGCTTGTCCCCCGGTACTGAAGCTTTCTTT. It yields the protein CASSLSPGTEAFF. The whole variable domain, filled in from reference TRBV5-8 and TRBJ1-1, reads EAGVTQSPTHLIKTRGQQATLRCSPISGHTSVYWYQQALGLGLQFLLWYDEGEERNRGNFPPRFSGRQFPNYSSELNVNALELEDSALYLCASSLSPGTEAFFGQGTRLTVV.

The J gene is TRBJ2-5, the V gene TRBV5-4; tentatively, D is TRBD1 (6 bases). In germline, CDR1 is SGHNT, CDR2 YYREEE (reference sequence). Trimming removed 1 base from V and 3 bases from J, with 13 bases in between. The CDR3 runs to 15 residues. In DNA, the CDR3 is TGTGCCAGCAGCTTGAGGCAGGGGCAGGAAGAGACCCAGTACTTC. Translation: CASSLRQGQEETQYF.

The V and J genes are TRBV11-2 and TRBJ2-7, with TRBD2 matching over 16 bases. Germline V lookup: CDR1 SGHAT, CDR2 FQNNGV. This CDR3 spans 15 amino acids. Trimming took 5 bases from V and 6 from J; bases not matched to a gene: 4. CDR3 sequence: CASSGTSGRAREQYF. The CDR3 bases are TGTGCCAGCAGCGGGACTAGCGGGAGGGCCCGCGAGCAGTACTTC.

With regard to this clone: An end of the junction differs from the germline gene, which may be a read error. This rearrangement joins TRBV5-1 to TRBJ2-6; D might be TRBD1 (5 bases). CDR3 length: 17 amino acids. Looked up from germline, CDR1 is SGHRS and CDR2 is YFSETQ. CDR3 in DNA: TGCGCCAGCAGCTTTGGGCTCACTTCCTCTGGGGCCAACGGCCTGACTTTC. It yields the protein CASSFGLTSSGANGLTF.

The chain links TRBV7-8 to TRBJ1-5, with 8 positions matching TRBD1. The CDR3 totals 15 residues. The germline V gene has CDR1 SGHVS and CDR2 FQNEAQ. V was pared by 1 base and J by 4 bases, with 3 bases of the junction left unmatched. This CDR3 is CASSLGTGTNQPQHF. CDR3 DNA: TGTGCCAGCAGCTTAGGGACAGGGACAAATCAGCCCCAGCATTTT.

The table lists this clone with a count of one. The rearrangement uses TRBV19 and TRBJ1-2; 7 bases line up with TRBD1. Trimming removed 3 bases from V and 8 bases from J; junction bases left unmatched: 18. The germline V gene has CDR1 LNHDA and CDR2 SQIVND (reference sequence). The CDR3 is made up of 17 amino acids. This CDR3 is CASSMVRTGGYVGGYTF. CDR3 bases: TGTGCCAGTAGTATGGTGCGGACAGGAGGGTACGTCGGCGGCTACACCTTC.

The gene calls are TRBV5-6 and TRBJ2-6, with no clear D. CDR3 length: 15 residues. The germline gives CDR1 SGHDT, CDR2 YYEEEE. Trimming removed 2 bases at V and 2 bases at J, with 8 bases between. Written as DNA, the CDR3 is TGTGCCAGCAGCTTATGGCAAACTGGGGCCAACGTCCTGACTTTC. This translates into CASSLWQTGANVLTF.

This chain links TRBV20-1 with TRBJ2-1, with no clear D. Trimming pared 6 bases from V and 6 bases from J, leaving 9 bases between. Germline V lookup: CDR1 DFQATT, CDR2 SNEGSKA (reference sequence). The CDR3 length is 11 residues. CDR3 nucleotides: TGCAGTGCCCTCCCCGGCAATGAGCAGTTCTTC. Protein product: CSALPGNEQFF.

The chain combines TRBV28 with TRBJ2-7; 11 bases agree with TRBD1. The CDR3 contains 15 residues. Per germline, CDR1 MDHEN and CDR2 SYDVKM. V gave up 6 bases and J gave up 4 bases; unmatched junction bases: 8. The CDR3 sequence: CASSPRTGGRYEQYF. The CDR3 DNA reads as TGTGCCAGCAGCCCTAGGACAGGGGGCCGGTACGAGCAGTACTTC.

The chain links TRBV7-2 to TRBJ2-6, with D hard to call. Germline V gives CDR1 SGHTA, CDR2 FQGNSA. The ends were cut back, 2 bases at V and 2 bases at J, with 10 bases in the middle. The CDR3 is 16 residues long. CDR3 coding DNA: TGTGCCAGCAGCTTATCGCTAGTCACTGGGGCCAACGTCCTGACTTTC. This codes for CASSLSLVTGANVLTF.

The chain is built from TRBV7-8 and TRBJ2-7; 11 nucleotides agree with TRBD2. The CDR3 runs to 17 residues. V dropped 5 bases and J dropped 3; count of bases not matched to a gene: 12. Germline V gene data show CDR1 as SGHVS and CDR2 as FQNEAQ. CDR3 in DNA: TGTGCCAGCAGCCCGGCCGTACTAGCGGGAGCGGTCTACGAGCAGTACTTC. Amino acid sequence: CASSPAVLAGAVYEQYF.

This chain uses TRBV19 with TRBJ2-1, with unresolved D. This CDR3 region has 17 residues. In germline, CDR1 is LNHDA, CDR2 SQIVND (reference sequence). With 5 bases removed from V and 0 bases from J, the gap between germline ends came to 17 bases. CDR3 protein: CASSPAPQIRSYNEQFF. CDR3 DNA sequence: TGTGCCAGTAGTCCGGCCCCACAGATCCGCTCCTACAATGAGCAGTTCTTC.

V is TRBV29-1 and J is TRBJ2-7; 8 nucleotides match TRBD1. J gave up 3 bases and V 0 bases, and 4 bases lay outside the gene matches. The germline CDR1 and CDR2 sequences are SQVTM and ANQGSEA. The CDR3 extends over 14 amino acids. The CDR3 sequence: CSVEDTGQGYEQYF. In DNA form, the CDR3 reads TGCAGCGTTGAAGATACAGGACAGGGCTACGAGCAGTACTTC.

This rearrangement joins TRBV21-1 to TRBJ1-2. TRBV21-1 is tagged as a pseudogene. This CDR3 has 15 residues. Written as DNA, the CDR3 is TGTGCCTACACCCCGGTGGAAGGGAGGCGCTATGGCTACACCTTC. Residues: CAYTPVEGRRYGYTF.

CDR3 sequence reads: CASSRAGGTLSYEQYF. CDR3 bases: TGTGCCAGCAGTCGAGCGGGAGGCACCCTCTCCTACGAGCAGTACTTC. The chain has TRBV28 and TRBJ2-7, with TRBD2 identical over 9 bases. The CDR3 totals 16 residues. CDR1 MDHEN and CDR2 SYDVKM come from the germline V gene. Trimming took 5 bases from V and 0 from J; bases not matched to a gene: 8.

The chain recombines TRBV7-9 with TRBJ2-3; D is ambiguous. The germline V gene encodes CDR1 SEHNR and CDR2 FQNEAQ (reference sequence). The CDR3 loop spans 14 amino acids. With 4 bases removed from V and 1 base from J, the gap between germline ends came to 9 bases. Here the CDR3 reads CASSSGGGTDTQYF. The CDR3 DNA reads TGTGCCAGCAGCTCCGGCGGTGGCACAGATACGCAGTATTTT.

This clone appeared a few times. CDR3 sequence: CASSRPSQGLGETQYF. The CDR3 DNA sequence: TGTGCCAGCAGCCGACCTTCACAGGGGTTGGGAGAGACCCAGTACTTC. V usage is TRBV11-2 and J usage is TRBJ2-5; 7 positions agree with TRBD1. CDR1 is SGHAT, CDR2 FQNNGV, per germline. V lost 5 bases to trimming and J lost 4 bases; unmatched junction nucleotides: 13. The CDR3 is made up of 16 amino acids.